The 9 T cell receptor beta chains given below trace back to one sample, sequenced in a study of T cells in Graves' hyperthyroidism and ophthalmopathy. Regions amplified from RNA transcripts were the TCR beta CDR3 regions. During a first-round RT-PCR of the TCR CDR3, the HTBI primer set was used. TCRdb used MiXCR to reprocess the multiplex PCR reads, holding one entry per CDR3 protein. The sample records roughly 510,000 distinct CDR3 sequences, less than 25% being singletons. Sequencing was carried out using blood. These receptors were taken from a man aged 18 to 30 with Graves' hyperthyroidism.

This clonotype was picked up a small number of times. The CDR3 nucleotides are TGTGCCAGCAGCTCCCCTAGACAAGCTGGAAACACCATATATTTT. Amino acid sequence: CASSSPRQAGNTIYF. The chain couples TRBV7-2 to TRBJ1-3; D gene unclear. The CDR3 totals 15 residues. Germline CDR1 and CDR2: SGHTA and FQGNSA. The V and J ends lost 4 bases and 2 bases respectively, with 12 bases between them.

The chain links TRBV4-2 to TRBJ2-5; perhaps TRBD2 as D (7 bases). The CDR3 runs to 19 residues. Germline lookup yields CDR1 LGHNA and CDR2 YNFKEQ. V was pared by 0 bases and J by 2 bases, with 22 bases between. CDR3 region: CASSQEGLGASGLQETQYF. The CDR3 DNA reads TGTGCCAGCAGCCAAGAGGGCCTGGGGGCTAGCGGCCTACAAGAGACCCAGTACTTC.

The table lists this clonotype with many counts. The DNA for the CDR3 is TGTGCCAGCAGTCGTCTTCTCTTTCAGGGGGTCAGCTCCTACGAGCAGTACTTC. Amino acid sequence: CASSRLLFQGVSSYEQYF. The chain recombines TRBV28 with TRBJ2-7; 7 nucleotides match TRBD1. The CDR3 contains 18 residues. Germline V gene data show CDR1 as MDHEN and CDR2 as SYDVKM. J lost 0 bases, V lost 5 bases, and 16 bases had no gene match.

This clonotype was picked up many times. V and J are TRBV2 and TRBJ1-6, with D perhaps TRBD1 (5 bases). This CDR3 contains 14 residues. Germline V gene data show CDR1 as SNHLY and CDR2 as FYNNEI. V was cut by 5 bases and J by 5 bases, with 10 bases left in between. CDR3 coding DNA: TGTGCCAGCAGTCAATTGACAGATAATTCACCCCTCCACTTT. The encoded protein is CASSQLTDNSPLHF.

This clonotype has ten or more counts. The V call is TRBV20-1, the J call TRBJ1-5; possibly TRBD1 for D (6 bases). The CDR3 consists of 13 residues. The V gene lost 2 bases and the J gene lost 5 bases, with 10 bases spanning the gap. Germline V gene data show CDR1 as DFQATT and CDR2 as SNEGSKA (reference sequence). The CDR3 sequence is CSARRGGDQPQHF. The CDR3 bases are TGCAGTGCTAGAAGAGGGGGGGATCAGCCCCAGCATTTT.

To note about this clonotype: This CDR3 is missing its conserved last phenylalanine or tryptophan, likely due to a read error. The chain employs TRBV6-4 and TRBJ2-5, with a possible D match to TRBD1 (6 bases). This CDR3 contains 15 residues. The germline gives CDR1 MRHNA, CDR2 SNTAGT. Trimming removed 8 bases from V and 1 base from J, with 17 bases in between. The CDR3 DNA follows: TGTGCCAGCGGATGGCTCGGGGACACCCAAGAGACCCAGTACTCC. Its protein product is CASGWLGDTQETQYS.

This clonotype was recorded at least ten times. This chain uses TRBV2 with TRBJ1-1; 8 nucleotides agree with TRBD1. Germline CDR1 is SNHLY and CDR2 is FYNNEI. The V gene end was trimmed by 8 bases and the J gene end by 10 bases; junction bases not matched to a gene: 6. The length of the CDR3 is 11 residues. The CDR3 sequence is CASPSDRGAFF. DNA for the CDR3: TGTGCCAGCCCTTCAGACAGGGGAGCTTTCTTT.

This clonotype has a count of ten or more. The DNA for the CDR3 is TGTGCCAGCAGTTCCACGGACAGGGGCGAGAACACTGAAGCTTTCTTT. This codes for CASSSTDRGENTEAFF. The genes are TRBV12-3 or TRBV12-4 and TRBJ1-1, with 9 bases matching TRBD1. The ends lost 4 bases at V and 1 base at J; junction bases unmatched: 7. The CDR3 runs 16 residues.

This clonotype was observed at least ten times. The V and J genes are TRBV28 and TRBJ1-3; D may be TRBD1 (5 bases). The CDR3 length is 16 residues. Germline V gives CDR1 MDHEN, CDR2 SYDVKM. V lost 6 bases to trimming and J lost 0 bases, with 15 bases between them. In DNA form, the CDR3 reads TGTGCCAGCAGCGTGACAGCTCCCATCTCTGGAAACACCATATATTTT. Amino acids: CASSVTAPISGNTIYF.